The 6 T cell receptor beta chains reported below all come from one sample, sequenced in a study of low-dose radiotherapy and immunotherapy resistance in tumors. Time point specified: before trial treatment. With a V-primer adapter and a constant-region primer, TCRs were amplified for approximately 19 PCR cycles. MiXCR, applied by TCRdb to the reads, yields one record per CDR3 protein. There are about 50,000 distinct CDR3 sequences in the sample; 12% occur only once, and approximately 6.2% lies in the top ten. The source material was PBMCs, sampled before treatment. These receptors were taken from a female donor with ovarian cancer.

At least ten counts were recorded for this clonotype. The chain recombines TRBV18 with TRBJ2-1; D is uncertain. The germline V and J ends were trimmed by 3 bases and 7 bases, with 7 bases remaining between them. CDR1 is KGHSH and CDR2 is LQKENI in the germline V gene. CDR3 length: 12 residues. CDR3 protein: CASSPSRNEQFF. The CDR3 DNA follows: TGTGCCAGCTCACCGAGTCGTAATGAGCAGTTCTTC.

This clonotype was seen repeatedly, ten times or more. The V gene is TRBV5-1, the J gene TRBJ1-1, with D tentatively TRBD1 (5 bases). Trimming cost V 4 bases and J 8 bases, with 12 bases left between them. Looked up from germline, CDR1 is SGHRS and CDR2 is YFSETQ. The CDR3 is 12 amino acids. Here the CDR3 DNA reads TGCGCCAGCAGCGGAGGGGCCCTGGAAGCTTTCTTT. Translated, it gives CASSGGALEAFF.

Ten or more counts support this clonotype. The chain links TRBV14 to TRBJ1-1; the D is unclear. The CDR3 spans 21 residues. From germline, CDR1 is SGHDN and CDR2 FVKESK. Trimming pared 1 base from V and 0 bases from J, leaving 27 bases between. This CDR3 reads CASSQVARRSLGALLNTEAFF. CDR3 DNA sequence: TGTGCCAGCAGCCAAGTCGCTCGACGGAGCCTAGGAGCCTTATTGAACACTGAAGCTTTCTTT.

The chain carries TRBV5-3 and TRBJ2-7, with TRBD1 matching 10 bases. TRBV5-3 is an ORF, and what it does is uncertain. There are 14 residues in the CDR3. The V segment lost 8 bases and the J segment 7 bases; nucleotides outside the gene matches: 12. The CDR3 reads CASRYGQGVWEQYF. The DNA of the CDR3 is TGTGCCAGCAGATACGGACAGGGGGTGTGGGAGCAGTACTTC.

The chain employs TRBV28 and TRBJ1-6; D possibly corresponds to TRBD1 (5 bases). The V and J ends lost 2 bases and 7 bases respectively, with 12 bases between them. Germline CDR1 and CDR2: MDHEN and SYDVKM. The CDR3 sequence is 15 residues long. The CDR3 reads CASSLLEGMNSPLHF. CDR3 DNA sequence: TGTGCCAGCAGTTTACTGGAGGGGATGAATTCACCCCTCCACTTT.

Notes on this clonotype: This likely stems from a read error, as it lies one base from a far larger clone. J is TRBJ2-7 and V is TRBV6-5; D call uncertain. From germline, CDR1 is MNHEY and CDR2 SVGAGI. The CDR3 runs 13 residues. The CDR3 is CASRETVSYEQCF. The DNA of the CDR3 is TGTGCCAGCCGAGAAACTGTCTCCTACGAGCAGTGCTTC.